This TCR beta chain was recovered during a study of T cell responses to AZD1222 COVID-19 vaccine. Assay used: immunoSEQ multiplex PCR; TCRdb lists only in-frame clones, some missing. Here the sample spans about 94,000 clones, 85% being singletons. Germline loops: CDR1 KGHDR, CDR2 SFDVKD. J was trimmed by 1 base and V by 12 bases; bases with no gene match: 22. The CDR3 is 19 residues long. Sequencing used peripheral blood, obtained 28 days after the second AZD1222 dose. The chain uses TRBV24-1 and TRBJ2-2; 7 bases are a match to TRBD1. The receptor was isolated from an adult who received the AZD1222 COVID-19 vaccine. The CDR3 coding sequence is TGTGCCCCCGACATAAAACCAAGGAGGCGACAGGGGAACACCGGGGAGCTGTTTTTT. Translation: CAPDIKPRRRQGNTGELFF.